The 7 T cell receptor beta chains below come from one sample, sequenced in a study of OX40 agonist ivuxolimab in advanced cancers. TCRdb's copy holds only in-frame clones and misses some; the assay was immunoSEQ multiplex PCR. The sample lists fewer than 85,000 clones, around 86% occurring once. The sample consisted of CD4+ or CD8+ T cells sorted from blood, taken in a trial of the OX40 agonist ivuxolimab. The receptors were sampled from an adult with an advanced solid tumor such as melanoma, head and neck, liver or kidney cancer.

This chain connects TRBV19 to TRBJ2-7, with D maybe TRBD2 (5 bases). Germline V lookup: CDR1 LNHDA, CDR2 SQIVND (reference sequence). V was trimmed by 1 base and J by 0 bases, leaving 7 bases between them. The CDR3 has 14 residues. The CDR3 sequence: CASSIVGSSYEQYF. DNA of the CDR3: TGTGCCAGTAGTATAGTAGGGAGCTCCTACGAGCAGTACTTC.

This clone was observed a single time. The chain has TRBV6-5 and TRBJ1-1, with 8 nucleotides matching TRBD1. Germline assignment: CDR1 MNHEY and CDR2 SVGAGI. With 6 bases clipped from V and 4 bases from J, the junction kept 10 bases outside the gene matches. There are 15 residues in the CDR3. The CDR3 sequence: CASSPDRGVGTEAFF. In nucleotides, the CDR3 is TGTGCCAGCAGCCCCGACAGGGGTGTAGGCACTGAAGCTTTCTTT.

This clone was picked up one time. The gene calls are TRBV15 and TRBJ2-2; D is possibly TRBD1 (7 bases). The CDR3 spans 15 residues. Trimming took off 1 base at V and 13 bases at J, with 19 bases between the two ends. Germline V CDR1 and CDR2: LNHNV, YYDKDF (reference sequence). The CDR3: CATSRASQGRSRLFF. The CDR3, as DNA: TGTGCCACCAGCAGAGCATCACAGGGGAGGTCCCGGCTGTTTTTT.

V usage is TRBV7-2 and J usage is TRBJ2-5, with D perhaps TRBD2 (5 bases). CDR1 is SGHTA and CDR2 is FQGNSA in the germline V gene. The CDR3 extends over 16 amino acids. V was clipped by 0 bases and J by 5 bases, with 16 bases between them. For the CDR3, the DNA is TGTGCCAGCAGCTTAGCGAGCCTAACTAGGAGTGAGACCCAGTACTTC. Its translation is CASSLASLTRSETQYF.

This chain links TRBV4-3 with TRBJ1-6, with D hard to call. Germline assignment: CDR1 LGHNA and CDR2 YSLEER. Trimming cost V 4 bases and J 5 bases, with 15 bases left between them. This CDR3 comprises 16 residues. The chain's CDR3 is CASSPTAGRNNSPLHF. The CDR3 DNA sequence: TGCGCCAGCAGCCCTACCGCCGGGCGGAATAATTCACCCCTCCACTTT.

The sample holds one count of this clone. The CDR3, as DNA: TGTGCCAGCAGCTTAGAGGGGGGCGCCGTCTATGGCTACACCTTC. It codes for CASSLEGGAVYGYTF. The chain uses TRBV7-9 and TRBJ1-2; D may be TRBD1 (6 bases). Germline V gene data show CDR1 as SEHNR and CDR2 as FQNEAQ (reference sequence). The CDR3 sequence is 15 residues long. Trimming shortened V by 1 base and J by 4 bases, and 13 bases separated the two germline ends.

The chain couples TRBV27 to TRBJ2-1; TRBD2 aligns across 13 bases. CDR1 MNHEY and CDR2 SMNVEV come from the germline V gene (reference sequence). The CDR3 runs to 15 residues. After removal of 6 bases from V and 6 bases from J, the junction contained 5 bases not matched to a gene. CDR3 coding DNA: TGTGCCAGCAGGTCAACTAGCGGGGGGGCCAATGAGCAGTTCTTC. Translating it yields CASRSTSGGANEQFF.